Reported below is one T cell receptor beta chain. Its antigen remains undetermined. Base quality data are lacking; no much larger clone is found one base away. At the junction V is shortened by 3 bases and J by 8 bases, with 13 bases in between. The CDR3 numbers 12 residues from cysteine through phenylalanine. The retained sequence is limited to the CDR3, 36 bases, with the frame set at the first base. Looking up the germline V gene (reference sequence) yields CDR1 GTSNPN and CDR2 SVGIG. The data derive from a study of CD8+ T cells in alopecia areata (dated by TCRdb to 2017 to 2018). In the study overall: Treated patients were enrolled in an open-label pilot trial of oral tofacitinib at 5 to 10 mg twice daily for moderate-to-severe alopecia areata. To study T cell clonal expansion in alopecia areata, the researchers applied high-throughput TCRbeta sequencing to both the C3H/HeJ mouse model and human patients. Patients received tofacitinib for 6 to 18 months and were then followed off drug for 6 months to check for delayed response and recurrence. The SALT score, which quantifies the percentage of affected scalp surface area, was used to measure disease severity in treated patients. Amplification of TCRbeta CDR3 regions was done by immunoSEQ multiplex PCR using 35 Vbeta forward primers and 13 Jbeta reverse primers. In humans, TCRbeta sequencing was performed on scalp tissue and on sorted CD4+ and CD8+ peripheral blood T cells from healthy controls and from patients with patchy or totalis/universalis alopecia areata. Patients on tofacitinib were biopsied at baseline and after 4 and 24 weeks of treatment, and several of the patients also had a later scalp biopsy. Scalp clonality was compared among normal scalp (n=4), patchy alopecia areata scalp (n=8), and alopecia totalis/universalis scalp (n=8). RNA came from the PAXgene miRNA kit for fixed scalp, the miRNeasy kit for PBMCs, and the RNeasy kit for mouse skin.

Library creation used the immunoSEQ multiplex PCR assay. To provide template for TCR sequencing, every sample had RNA extracted and reverse transcribed into cDNA. First-strand cDNA was synthesized with SuperScript III using a 2:1 mix of oligo-dT and random hexamers. A synthetic immune receptor repertoire was used to gauge amplification bias, and whatever bias remained was removed computationally. Concerning the study's data processing: Raw reads were preprocessed for error removal, and CDR3 was defined according to IMGT conventions as running from the conserved cysteine to phenylalanine. Clonality was calculated as 1 minus Shannon entropy normalized by log2 of the number of productive unique TCRs. Whether each scalp clone was CD4 or CD8 was inferred by checking scalp TCRbeta sequences against the CD4 and CD8 repertoires from sorted blood. What TCRdb holds here is the immuneACCESS table cut down to in-frame rearrangements. Part of the clones is not present; checked against another copy, under half of the missing clones reflect an unresolved V gene, and the others are unexplained. D and trimming come from the DNA, and the V and J calls and clone size come from that table. This sample holds just over 150,000 clones; 55% to 75% were observed only once. Around 0.9% of the sample comes from the top ten.

Paper-wide results and their limitations: Tofacitinib significantly decreased scalp clonality and the number of expanded CD8+ clones among the top 100 scalp clones. Many expanded lesional clones were found to persist in scalp and blood during tofacitinib treatment, and relapse after treatment cessation may be partly explained by this persistence. Scalp TCR repertoire analysis is complicated because resident alphabeta T cells in normal human skin are also sequenced, whereas mouse skin is dominated by gammadelta T cells. Shared TCR sequences between patients were less evident than in mice, which may be partly attributable to HLA diversity in the patient population. Because the treated cohort was small and included a single nonresponder, larger studies are needed to assess links between baseline CD8+ expansion and response. Compared with normal scalp, lesional scalp, particularly in alopecia totalis/universalis, had higher clonality and more expanded CD8+ clones, which suggests antigenic drive.

This sample's time point label indicates: 4 weeks on oral tofacitinib. The treatment or condition label here, explained by the study, means: oral pan-JAK inhibitor, 5-10 mg twice daily. Lesional scalp punch biopsies and peripheral blood were obtained from alopecia areata patients. PBMCs were isolated by density centrifugation and stained for CD3, CD4 and CD8, and CD4+ and CD8+ T cells were sorted on a FACSAria. The specimen was CD4+ T cells sorted from blood, collected at week 4, from a patient treated with tofacitinib. The sequence links TRBV30 to TRBJ1-2; there is no confident call for the D gene. The clonotype comes from a human donor with alopecia areata. The encoded CDR3 is CAWSLTARGYTF. The DNA reads TGTGCCTGGAGCCTAACAGCCCGGGGCTACACCTTC.